This section outlines one T cell receptor beta chain sequence together with its context. The primer mix had 60 Vbeta and 13 Jbeta primers. The method was immunoSEQ multiplex PCR; TCRdb's version includes in-frame clones alone and lacks a portion of them. Counted here are roughly 200,000 clones, about 87% occurring once; the ten biggest clones make up around 1.2%. The record originates from a study of cytomegalovirus exposure and HLA in healthy donors. Trimming removed 0 bases from V and 1 base from J, with 23 bases in between. The CDR3 runs to 19 residues. Germline assignment: CDR1 SGHRS and CDR2 YFSETQ.

The gene calls are TRBV5-1 and TRBJ2-7; no reliable D call. Sequenced input: PBMCs. The clonotype comes from a man aged 25 to 40 in good health and CMV-seronegative. The CDR3 reads CASSLDKRYPFEDSYEQYF. DNA of the CDR3: TGCGCCAGCAGCTTGGACAAAAGATACCCTTTCGAGGATTCCTACGAGCAGTACTTC.